These 21 T cell receptor beta chains came from one sample sequenced in a study of T cells in Graves' hyperthyroidism and ophthalmopathy. The source material, RNA transcripts, was used to amplify TCR beta CDR3 regions. TCR CDR3 regions were first amplified by RT-PCR with HTBI primers. TCRdb ran MiXCR on the multiplex PCR reads and lists one entry per CDR3 protein. The data show around 300,000 distinct CDR3 sequences, approximately 13% seen once. The sample comprised blood. The source is a woman under 40 with Graves' hyperthyroidism.

This clonotype was picked up many times. The chain has TRBV12-3 or TRBV12-4 and TRBJ2-1; D call uncertain. The V end lost 1 base, the J end lost 0 bases, and 7 bases lay between the germline ends. The CDR3 length is 15 residues. CDR3 sequence: CASSLGHSSYNEQFF. The CDR3 nucleotides read TGTGCCAGCAGTTTAGGGCACAGCTCCTACAATGAGCAGTTCTTC.

This clonotype was recorded a few times. This rearrangement joins TRBV6-1 to TRBJ1-1, with unresolved D. V was pared by 7 bases and J by 10 bases, with 10 bases between. This CDR3 has 10 residues. Germline V gene data show CDR1 as MNHNS and CDR2 as SASEGT. The CDR3 DNA sequence: TGTGCCAGCAAGGGAGTCGTAGCTTTCTTT. As protein: CASKGVVAFF.

The genes are TRBV18 and TRBJ1-2; 8 positions match TRBD1. Germline lookup yields CDR1 KGHSH and CDR2 LQKENI. The CDR3 is made up of 14 amino acids. Germline trimming cut 8 bases from V and 4 bases from J; bases unmatched to any gene: 9. CDR3 sequence: CASHTDRASYGYTF. CDR3 bases: TGTGCCAGCCATACGGACAGGGCCTCCTATGGCTACACCTTC.

This clonotype has at least ten counts. The chain joins TRBV2 to TRBJ2-7; no definite D call. The CDR3 runs 12 residues. V was trimmed by 0 bases and J by 7 bases, leaving 7 bases between them. Germline values: CDR1 SNHLY, CDR2 FYNNEI. The CDR3 here is CASSEARREQYF. CDR3 nucleotide sequence: TGTGCCAGCAGTGAAGCGAGGCGAGAGCAGTACTTC.

This clonotype appeared many times. The V and J genes are TRBV24-1 and TRBJ2-7, with D perhaps matching TRBD1 (6 bases). This CDR3 has 16 amino acids. The germline CDR1 and CDR2 sequences are KGHDR and SFDVKD. With 9 bases removed from V and 4 bases from J, the gap between germline ends came to 24 bases. Here the CDR3 reads CATATPGQPIHYEQYF. CDR3 DNA sequence: TGTGCCACCGCAACCCCCGGACAGCCTATCCATTACGAGCAGTACTTC.

This clonotype was counted at least ten times. The chain combines TRBV20-1 with TRBJ2-7; 8 positions agree with TRBD2. V lost 2 bases and J lost 5; bases outside the gene matches: 5. The CDR3 length is 13 residues. Germline CDR1 DFQATT, CDR2 SNEGSKA (reference sequence). For the CDR3, the DNA is TGCAGTGCTAGAACCGGGACTAGTGACGAGCAGTACTTC. Translating gives CSARTGTSDEQYF.

This clonotype was observed at least ten times. The chain is built from TRBV11-2 and TRBJ1-3; no firm D call. The V end lost 5 bases, the J end lost 3 bases, and 11 bases lay between the germline ends. Per germline, CDR1 SGHAT and CDR2 FQNNGV. The CDR3 extends over 14 amino acids. The CDR3 sequence is CASSAQEIGNTIYF. Written as DNA, the CDR3 is TGTGCCAGCAGCGCCCAGGAGATTGGAAACACCATATATTTT.

This clonotype turned up a few times. One end of the junction does not line up with germline, which may come from a read error. V gene TRBV12-3 or TRBV12-4 combines with J gene TRBJ1-2; D might be TRBD1 (6 bases). The length of the CDR3 is 15 residues. The CDR3 loop is CTSSRSDRPVYGYTF. The CDR3 bases are TGTACCAGCAGCCGTAGTGACAGGCCGGTCTATGGCTACACCTTC.

This clonotype was seen repeatedly, ten times or more. The V gene is TRBV12-3 or TRBV12-4, the J gene TRBJ2-2; D is uncertain. CDR3 length: 13 residues. Between the trimmed V and J ends, which lost 3 bases and 5 bases, there was a span of 7 bases. CDR3 coding DNA: TGTGCCAGCAGTTTGATGGGAACCGGGGAGCTGTTTTTT. Its translation: CASSLMGTGELFF.

This clonotype was recorded many times. The chain uses TRBV28 and TRBJ1-2; TRBD1 agrees at 7 bases. The germline CDR1 and CDR2 sequences are MDHEN and SYDVKM. This CDR3 comprises 16 residues. V lost 2 bases, J lost 4 bases, and 10 bases stayed unmatched. CDR3: CASSLAPLRGVYGYTF. The CDR3 DNA reads TGTGCCAGCAGTTTAGCCCCCCTCAGGGGGGTCTATGGCTACACCTTC.

This clonotype was seen at least ten times. The chain links TRBV6-1 to TRBJ2-3, with D possibly matching TRBD2 (5 bases). Trimming took off 6 bases at V and 0 bases at J, with 19 bases between the two ends. The CDR3 spans 17 residues. Per the germline V gene, CDR1 is MNHNS and CDR2 is SASEGT. The CDR3 sequence: CASRAAGWGDSTDTQYF. CDR3 DNA: TGTGCCAGCAGGGCAGCTGGTTGGGGAGATAGCACAGATACGCAGTATTTT.

The CDR3 is CASSIRSGQEQYF. For the CDR3, the DNA is TGTGCCAGTAGTATCCGATCAGGGCAAGAGCAGTACTTC. The chain carries TRBV19 and TRBJ2-7; possible D gene TRBD1, 5 bases. Deletions cut 3 bases from V and 7 bases from J, with 13 bases between. This CDR3 contains 13 residues. Germline V CDR1 and CDR2: LNHDA, SQIVND (reference sequence). The whole variable domain, remainder taken from reference TRBV19 and TRBJ2-7, is DGGITQSPKYLFRKEGQNVTLSCEQNLNHDAMYWYRQDPGQGLRLIYYSQIVNDFQKGDIAEGYSVSREKKESFPLTVTSAQKNPTAFYLCASSIRSGQEQYFGPGTRLTVT.

Many counts were recorded for this clonotype. The V and J genes are TRBV7-2 and TRBJ2-7; no reliable D call. The CDR3 consists of 12 residues. The germline V gene has CDR1 SGHTA and CDR2 FQGNSA. The V gene lost 5 bases and the J gene lost 4 bases, with 9 bases spanning the gap. The CDR3 nucleotides read TGTGCCAGCAGCCGAGACGGGTACGAGCAGTACTTC. This sequence encodes CASSRDGYEQYF.

The gene calls are TRBV9 and TRBJ2-2, with 11 bases aligning to TRBD2. V lost 4 bases, J lost 7 bases, and 9 bases stayed unmatched. Germline CDR1 and CDR2: SGDLS and YYNGEE. CDR3 length: 16 residues. The DNA for the CDR3 is TGTGCCAGCAGCCCGTGGACTAGCGGGCGGGACGGGGAGCTGTTTTTT. Translating gives CASSPWTSGRDGELFF. Filled out from reference TRBV9 and TRBJ2-2, the complete variable domain reads DSGVTQTPKHLITATGQRVTLRCSPRSGDLSVYWYQQSLDQGLQFLIQYYNGEERAKGNILERFSAQQFPDLHSELNLSSLELGDSALYFCASSPWTSGRDGELFFGEGSRLTVL.

V is TRBV29-1 and J is TRBJ1-2; 9 positions agree with TRBD1. Germline CDR1 reads SQVTM; CDR2 reads ANQGSEA. The CDR3 length is 15 residues. With 0 bases clipped from V and 4 bases from J, the junction kept 6 bases outside the gene matches. CDR3 DNA sequence: TGCAGCGTTGAAGATCGGATGACAGGGGGCTATGGCTACACCTTC. This gives the protein CSVEDRMTGGYGYTF.

The chain employs TRBV14 and TRBJ1-4; 8 bases are a match to TRBD1. Germline CDR1 SGHDN, CDR2 FVKESK. The CDR3 loop spans 15 amino acids. After removal of 0 bases from V and 7 bases from J, the junction contained 4 bases not matched to a gene. The CDR3 protein is CASSQDDRGGEKLFF. In DNA form, the CDR3 reads TGTGCCAGCAGCCAAGACGACAGGGGTGGTGAAAAACTGTTTTTT.

This clonotype was observed at least ten times. The V and J genes are TRBV25-1 and TRBJ2-5, with 13 positions matching TRBD2. In germline, CDR1 is MGHDK, CDR2 SYGVNS. Trimming removed 1 base from V and 0 bases from J; junction bases left unmatched: 8. CDR3 size: 19 residues. CDR3 sequence (DNA): TGTGCCAGCAGTGAATCGGTACTAGCGGGAGGGCCGTACCAAGAGACCCAGTACTTC. The encoded protein is CASSESVLAGGPYQETQYF.

This clonotype was counted at least ten times. CDR3 coding DNA: TGTGCCATCAGTTGGGGACAGGGAAATTCACCCCTCCACTTT. Translated, it gives CAISWGQGNSPLHF. The rearrangement joins TRBV10-3 to TRBJ1-6, with 9 bases aligning to TRBD1. This CDR3 has 14 amino acids. V dropped 5 bases and J dropped 7; count of bases not matched to a gene: 3. Germline V gene lookup returns CDR1 ENHRY and CDR2 SYGVKD.

In this sample, this clonotype turned up many times. The rearrangement joins TRBV11-2 to TRBJ2-7, with a weak D call TRBD2 (6 bases). The CDR3 sequence is 14 residues long. CDR1 is SGHAT, CDR2 FQNNGV, per germline. Between the trimmed V and J ends, which lost 5 bases and 1 base, there was a span of 12 bases. CDR3 DNA: TGTGCCAGCAGCCCACGGGCGGGATCCTACGAGCAGTACTTC. Translation gives CASSPRAGSYEQYF.

The chain recombines TRBV28 with TRBJ2-5; D assignment may be TRBD1 or TRBD2 (6 bases each). CDR1 is MDHEN and CDR2 is SYDVKM in the germline V gene. Trimming removed 5 bases at V and 5 bases at J, with 21 bases between. The CDR3 is made up of 16 amino acids. In nucleotides, the CDR3 is TGTGCCAGCAGTCCCGACAGGTATCCGGCGGGGGAGACCCAGTACTTC. Translation gives CASSPDRYPAGETQYF.

This clonotype appeared many times. Mismatch with germline at one junction end may stem from a read error. The CDR3 sequence: CAISATSELTDTQYF. The DNA for the CDR3 is TGTGCCATCAGTGCGACCTCGGAGCTCACAGATACGCAGTATTTT. The chain uses TRBV24-1 and TRBJ2-3; D uncertain. CDR3 size: 15 residues. Germline CDR1 and CDR2: KGHDR and SFDVKD.